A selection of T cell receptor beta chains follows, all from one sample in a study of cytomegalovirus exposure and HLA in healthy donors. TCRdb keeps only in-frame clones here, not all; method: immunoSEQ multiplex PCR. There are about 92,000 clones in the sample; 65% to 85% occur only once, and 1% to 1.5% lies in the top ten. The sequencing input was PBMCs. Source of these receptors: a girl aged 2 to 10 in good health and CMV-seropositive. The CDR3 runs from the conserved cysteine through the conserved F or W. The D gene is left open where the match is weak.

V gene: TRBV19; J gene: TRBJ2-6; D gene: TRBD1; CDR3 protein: CASSREGQGSSGANVLTF; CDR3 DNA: TGTGCCAGTAGCCGTGAGGGACAGGGGAGCTCTGGGGCCAACGTCCTGACTTTC
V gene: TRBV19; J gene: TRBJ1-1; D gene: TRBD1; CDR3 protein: CASSMGTGGTEAFF; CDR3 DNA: TGTGCCAGTAGTATGGGGACAGGGGGGACTGAAGCTTTCTTT
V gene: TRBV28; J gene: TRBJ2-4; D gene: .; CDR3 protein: CASSLGPWNDIQYF; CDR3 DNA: TGTGCCAGCAGTTTGGGGCCCTGGAACGACATTCAGTACTTC
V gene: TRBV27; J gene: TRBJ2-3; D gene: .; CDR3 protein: CASSSEVSGDTQYF; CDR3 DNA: TGTGCCAGCAGTTCCGAGGTGTCCGGAGATACGCAGTATTTT
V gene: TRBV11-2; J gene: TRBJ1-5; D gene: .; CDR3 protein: CASSWEVNQPQHF; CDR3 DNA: TGTGCCAGCAGCTGGGAGGTAAATCAGCCCCAGCATTTT
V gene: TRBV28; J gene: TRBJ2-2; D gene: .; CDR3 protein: CASRTLSWEYEGELFF; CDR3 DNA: TGTGCCAGCAGAACCCTCTCATGGGAGTACGAAGGGGAGCTGTTTTTT
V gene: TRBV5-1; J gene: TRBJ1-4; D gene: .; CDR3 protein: CASSGGLTTNRASPNEKLFF; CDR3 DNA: TGCGCCAGCAGCGGAGGTCTGACGACAAATAGGGCATCACCTAATGAAAAACTGTTTTTT
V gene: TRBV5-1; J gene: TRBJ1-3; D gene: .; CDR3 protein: CASSLRGDPGNTIYF; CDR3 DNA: TGCGCCAGCAGCTTGCGGGGGGACCCTGGAAACACCATATATTTT
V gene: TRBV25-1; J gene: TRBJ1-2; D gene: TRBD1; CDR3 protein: CASQGVGYTF; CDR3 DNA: TGTGCCAGTCAGGGGGTTGGCTACACCTTC
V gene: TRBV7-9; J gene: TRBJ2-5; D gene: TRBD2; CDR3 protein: CSSSLAETGTSGETQYF; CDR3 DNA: TGTTCCAGCAGCTTAGCGGAAACCGGGACTAGCGGTGAGACCCAGTACTTC
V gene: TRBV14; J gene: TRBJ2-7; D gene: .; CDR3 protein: CASSQERDSSSYEQYF; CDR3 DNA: TGTGCCAGCAGCCAAGAAAGGGACTCGAGCTCCTACGAGCAGTACTTC
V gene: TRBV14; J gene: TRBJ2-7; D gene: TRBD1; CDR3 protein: CASSRGTGRGYEQYF; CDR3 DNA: TGTGCCAGCAGCAGGGGGACAGGCCGGGGCTACGAGCAGTACTTC